This TCR beta chain was identified in a study of a mutant IDH1 vaccine in newly diagnosed glioma. Looking at the study overall: Commencement of vaccination occurred 4-6 weeks following radiotherapy alone, or concurrently with temozolomide cycles. Week 35 held visit V12, while week 47 held visit V13.

Only a few counts were recorded for this clone. Antigen unknown. Trimming shortened V by 4 bases and J by 4 bases, and 8 bases separated the two germline ends. The CDR3 spans 13 residues. Germline loops: CDR1 SGHTA, CDR2 FQGNSA. Time point meaning: week 35, safety follow-up. Topical imiquimod was applied with each vaccine dose, which held 300 ug of mutant IDH1 20-mer peptide. The patients were given eight vaccinations, one each in weeks 1, 3, 5, 7, 11, 15, 19 and 23. Findings and limits, study-wide: Researchers report vaccine-induced immune responses in 93.3% of patients.

The data were produced by immunoSEQ multiplex PCR, yet TCRdb's version contains in-frame clones alone and is incomplete. This repertoire shows 26,000 or so clones, roughly 85% found once; its top ten account for 25% to 35%. The V call is TRBV7-2, the J call TRBJ1-5; D is ambiguous. Sequenced here: PBMCs, sampled from a glioma patient whose treatment included an IDH1 peptide vaccine. This clonotype was obtained from a man aged 25-45 years with glioma. The CDR3 nucleotides are TGTGCCAGCAGCTATGACAAAAATCAGCCCCAGCATTTT. Protein product: CASSYDKNQPQHF.